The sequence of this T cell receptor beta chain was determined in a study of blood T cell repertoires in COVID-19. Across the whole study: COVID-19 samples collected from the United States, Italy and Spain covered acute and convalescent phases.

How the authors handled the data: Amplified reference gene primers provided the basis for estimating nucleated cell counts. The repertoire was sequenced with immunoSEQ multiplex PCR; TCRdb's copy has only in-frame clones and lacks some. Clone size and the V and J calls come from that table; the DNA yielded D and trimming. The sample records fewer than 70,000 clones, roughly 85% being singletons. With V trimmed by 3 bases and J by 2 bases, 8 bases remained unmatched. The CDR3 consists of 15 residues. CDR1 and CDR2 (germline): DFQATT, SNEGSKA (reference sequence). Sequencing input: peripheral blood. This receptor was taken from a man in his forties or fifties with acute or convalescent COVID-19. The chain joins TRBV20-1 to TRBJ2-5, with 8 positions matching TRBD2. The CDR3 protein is CSASPPAGGQETQYF. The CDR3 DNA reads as TGCAGTGCTAGTCCCCCTGCGGGGGGACAAGAGACCCAGTACTTC.